The present T cell receptor beta chain was sequenced within a study of response to subunit inactivated influenza vaccine. Details on this clonotype: Its matching antigen is unknown.

CDR3 length equals 13 residues. With 3 bases removed from V and 7 bases from J, the gap between germline ends came to 10 bases. The V gene's germline CDR1 is MDHEN and CDR2 SYDVKM. Each CDR3 protein gets one entry after TCRdb re-called the RT-PCR reads with MiXCR. The data show more than 450,000 distinct CDR3 sequences, 7.6% seen once. General study points: It was the authors' suggestion that each seasonal influenza vaccination recruits few new T cells.

The chain couples TRBV28 to TRBJ2-1; D not resolved. The source material was PBMCs from blood, sampled about 24 months after vaccination. The receptor was derived from a man aged 50-75 years who received an inactivated influenza vaccine. CDR3 sequence: CASSFKARNEQFF. The CDR3 DNA sequence: TGTGCCAGCAGTTTTAAAGCGAGAAATGAGCAGTTCTTC.